In its sample, the clone carrying this TCR beta chain was seen once. This specimen belongs to a study of T cell responses to AZD1222 COVID-19 vaccine. The protocol was immunoSEQ multiplex PCR, while the TCRdb copy is restricted to in-frame clones and leaves out a portion. The sample gives roughly 120,000 clones, around 83% of which show up once; 17% is in the top ten. This CDR3 spans 12 amino acids. Germline V lookup: CDR1 SNHLY, CDR2 FYNNEI. The germline V and J ends were trimmed by 7 bases and 7 bases, with 13 bases remaining between them. The rearrangement joins TRBV2 to TRBJ1-2; a possible D gene is TRBD1 (5 bases). This sequence originates from an adult who received the AZD1222 COVID-19 vaccine. The specimen comprised peripheral blood, sampled 28 days after the second AZD1222 dose. CDR3 DNA sequence: TGTGCCAGCACGCCCAGGGCTGGTGGCTACACCTTC. Translated, it gives CASTPRAGGYTF. The whole variable domain, filled in from reference TRBV2 and TRBJ1-2, reads EPEVTQTPSHQVTQMGQEVILRCVPISNHLYFYWYRQILGQKVEFLVSFYNNEISEKSEIFDDQFSVERPDGSNFTLKIRSTKLEDSAMYFCASTPRAGGYTFGSGTRLTVV.